This TCR beta chain emerged from a study of T cells expressing NK-cell markers. Study observations and caveats: In a handful of donors, dominant CD3+CD56+NKG2C+ clonotypes ranked among the top 10 CD8+ clonotypes. These clonotypes, the leaders elsewhere, also led the CD3+CD56-NKG2C+ fraction in four donors.

This CDR3 comprises 14 residues. CDR1 MNHEY and CDR2 SVGAGI come from the germline V gene. TCRdb reprocessed the 5' RACE reads, keeping one entry per CDR3 protein, no DNA. Recorded for this sample: a few hundred thousand distinct CDR3 sequences. As for this clonotype: Its antigen is currently unknown.

The clonotype was recovered from a man aged 18-70 years in good health. The J gene is TRBJ2-7, the V gene TRBV6-5. The sequenced sample consisted of blood T cells: a sorted CD56 or NKG2C T cell subset, CD4+ or CD8+ T cells, or bulk PBMC T cells (not recorded which). CDR3 sequence reads: CASSYRPMEYEQYF.